This T cell receptor beta chain was sequenced in a study of OX40 agonist ivuxolimab in advanced cancers. Study context: Patients were infused with ivuxolimab every 2 weeks at 0.01 to 10 mg/kg. Notes on the study in general: Both CD4+ and CD8+ T cell populations in blood had undergone clonal expansion by week 6 at 0.1 to 3.0 mg/kg.

About this clone itself: Its specificity is unknown.

V lost 3 bases to trimming and J lost 2 bases, with 8 bases between them. This CDR3 is built from 15 residues. Germline CDR1 and CDR2: SGHAT and FQNNGV. Libraries were prepared by immunoSEQ multiplex PCR; TCRdb keeps only in-frame clonotypes and omits some of them. The sample shows about 13,000 clones, about 68% of them seen only once. The rearrangement uses TRBV11-2 and TRBJ1-6, with TRBD1 as a possible D gene (5 bases). The clonotype originates from an adult with an advanced solid tumor such as melanoma, head and neck, liver or kidney cancer. Sequencing used CD4+ or CD8+ T cells sorted from blood, obtained in a trial of the OX40 agonist ivuxolimab. The CDR3 loop is CASSLGEPYNSPLHF. The CDR3 DNA reads TGTGCCAGCAGCTTGGGGGAACCCTATAATTCACCCCTCCACTTT.